This TCR beta chain was retrieved from a study of cytomegalovirus exposure and HLA in healthy donors. Study-wide results and caveats: A few V segments could not be told apart, such as TRBV6-2 and TRBV6-3, and were left out. TCR beta sequences reportedly predicted most subjects' HLA-A and HLA-B alleles accurately.

To note about this clone: Its antigen is undetermined.

The germline V gene has CDR1 SGHRS and CDR2 YFSETQ. Trimming took 4 bases from V and 10 from J; bases not matched to a gene: 20. This CDR3 region has 17 residues. PCR employed 60 Vbeta and 13 Jbeta primers. Some clones are missing from TCRdb's copy, which holds only in-frame ones; the method was immunoSEQ multiplex PCR. The sample gives 130,000 or so clones, 80% of which show up once; around 2.2% is in the top ten. The chain has TRBV5-1 and TRBJ2-1, with 7 bases fitting TRBD2. Source material: PBMCs. The TCR comes from a man aged 30-40 years in good health and CMV-seronegative. The CDR3 nucleotides are TGCGCCAGCAGCGGGCCCACACTCTCTAGCGGTCCGGGGGAGCAGTTCTTC. The encoded protein is CASSGPTLSSGPGEQFF.